This T cell receptor (beta chain) comes out of a study of T cell changes during pregnancy in multiple sclerosis (dated by TCRdb to the late 2010s). A note on the overall study: The study examined how the T cell repertoire changed over the course of pregnancy in women with multiple sclerosis.

Library method: the immunoSEQ multiplex PCR assay. The immuneACCESS repertoire file appears here via TCRdb, limited to in-frame rearrangements. These files lack a portion of the clones; in checked studies, under half of the deficit traces to unresolved V genes, and the cause of the others is not known. This sample is represented by roughly 23,000 clones; roughly 86% of them were singletons. 0.95% to 1.3% of the sample is in the top ten clones. Worth noting for this clone: Its cognate antigen has yet to be identified. No clone much larger than this one lies a single base away; base qualities are absent.

From the cysteine up to the phenylalanine, the CDR3 has a length of 15 residues. Only the CDR3 DNA is retained, 45 bases long and in frame from the first base. The origin of this receptor is a female donor in good health, enrolled as a control in a pregnancy study. The chain links TRBV21-1 with TRBJ2-1; TRBD2 is taken as the D call from the table, unchecked against the DNA. TRBV21-1 represents a pseudogene. Here the sequenced sample was CD4+ T cells from peripheral blood mononuclear cells, taken in the second trimester of pregnancy. The CDR3 protein sequence reads: CASKASASSANEQFF. The DNA sequence follows: TGTGCCAGCAAGGCTAGCGCGTCATCAGCCAATGAGCAGTTCTTC.